Given below is one T cell receptor (beta chain) in context. The CDR3 contains 15 residues. V shed 0 bases, J shed 6 bases, and the junction held 4 bases outside the gene matches. The germline V gene encodes CDR1 SNHLY and CDR2 FYNNEI. This sample was included in a study of blood T cell repertoires in COVID-19. Individuals drawn from approximately 26 US areas were roughly 18 to 95 years old. Authors' processing steps: Nucleated cell counts were estimated from reference gene primer amplification. The assay was immunoSEQ multiplex PCR, and TCRdb's table has in-frame clones only and misses some. That table furnishes V, J and clone size, whereas the DNA furnished D and trimming. The sample records 250,000 to 300,000 clones, 70% to 90% being singletons.

The origin of this receptor is a woman between 45 and 60 years old who had recovered from COVID-19. The specimen was PBMCs or T cells enriched from blood (not recorded which). The chain couples TRBV2 to TRBJ1-1, with TRBD1 matching over 10 bases. This CDR3 is CASSEATDRGPEAFF. CDR3 in DNA: TGTGCCAGCAGTGAAGCCACCGACAGGGGGCCTGAAGCTTTCTTT.